This T cell receptor (beta chain) was recovered during a study of blood T cell repertoires in COVID-19 (dated by TCRdb to 2019 to 2021). Study-level background: Samples from collaborators originated in the United States, Italy and Spain and spanned both the acute and convalescent phases of COVID-19. The repertoires were released in a freely available public database intended as a resource for research on the immune response to SARS-CoV-2. Nearly every sample came with metadata listing a de-identified subject ID, COVID-19 status, age in years and sex. HLA class I and class II types, where available, came from metadata supplied by the sample provider rather than from assay-based typing. The prospective study material was composed of cDNA or gDNA derived from T cells, B-cell-depleted T cells, or PBMCs. The dataset comprised deeply sampled blood TCRbeta repertoires from subjects exposed to, actively infected with, or recovered from COVID-19. The samples were drawn from two sources: the first 160 participants of the ongoing ImmuneRACE study, and fewer than 1,500 subjects contributed by 6 global collaborators. Beyond this particular receptor, the publication reports: How much clinical and demographic metadata was included differed by source and by participant, and the metadata was provided uncurated.

Looking up the germline V gene (reference sequence) yields CDR1 LGHDT and CDR2 YNNKEL. The CDR3 goes from the cysteine to the phenylalanine over 18 residues. Only the CDR3 portion is preserved as DNA: 54 bases, with reading frame beginning at the first base. Trimmed from V: 4 bases; trimmed from J: 0 bases; junction bases lacking a gene match: 3. Whole blood was collected in K2EDTA tubes by collaborating institutions according to the institutions' own protocols. Collaborator samples were shipped for TCRbeta analysis as frozen whole blood, isolated PBMCs, or DNA extracted from either sample type. TCRbeta CDR3 regions were amplified from genomic DNA using the immunoSEQ Assay, a bias-controlled multiplex PCR. Turning to the authors' computational methods: Nucleated cell counts per sample were estimated from amplification of reference gene primers within the assay. To quantify the absolute abundance of each unique TCRbeta CDR3 rearrangement, sequence reads were collapsed and filtered. For each sample, productive Simpson clonality was calculated as the square root of Simpson's diversity index across productive rearrangements. The table was pulled from immuneACCESS by TCRdb, which kept in-frame rearrangements only. Such tables lose some clones; where checked, under half of the loss comes from unresolved V genes, and the rest has no known cause. That table is the source of V, J and clone size, and D and trimming were worked out from the DNA. Here the sample has 80,000 to 95,000 clones; 88% occur a single time. About 7% of the sample is held by the ten biggest clonotypes.

About this clone: This clone's antigen is unknown. Base quality data are lacking; no much larger clone is found one base away.

Sequenced input: peripheral blood. Recombination linked TRBV3-1 (or the pseudogene TRBV3-2) to TRBJ2-1, with 16 bases matching TRBD2. The receptor's source is an older man with acute or convalescent COVID-19. CDR3 reads: CASSRGLAGGNSYNEQFF. The nucleotides are TGTGCCAGCAGCCGGGGACTAGCGGGGGGGAACTCCTACAATGAGCAGTTCTTC.